Listed here are 21 T cell receptor beta chains from one sample, sequenced in a study of blood T cell repertoires in COVID-19. Profiled with immunoSEQ multiplex PCR; TCRdb holds only in-frame clones, not every one. The sample includes roughly 140,000 clones, 70% to 90% of them seen just once. Sequencing was carried out using peripheral blood. The receptors come from a woman aged 60-75 years with COVID-19, enrolled during active disease.

The chain employs TRBV6-5 and TRBJ2-7; TRBD2 matches at 8 bases. V gave up 5 bases and J gave up 3 bases; unmatched junction bases: 6. Germline V lookup: CDR1 MNHEY, CDR2 SVGAGI. The CDR3 has 14 residues. The DNA for the CDR3 is TGTGCCAGCAGTCGGACTAGCCAAATCTACGAGCAGTACTTC. This encodes CASSRTSQIYEQYF.

The rearrangement joins TRBV11-2 to TRBJ1-2; perhaps TRBD1 as D (6 bases). The CDR3 is made up of 14 amino acids. Trimming shortened V by 0 bases and J by 8 bases, and 13 bases separated the two germline ends. Germline values: CDR1 SGHAT, CDR2 FQNNGV. CDR3 sequence (DNA): TGTGCCAGCAGCTTAGACCCAGGGGTGGAGGGCTACACCTTC. Translated, it gives CASSLDPGVEGYTF.

This sequence joins TRBV7-3 and TRBJ2-1; 12 bases line up with TRBD2. V lost 5 bases, J lost 2 bases, and 13 bases stayed unmatched. In germline, CDR1 is SGHTA, CDR2 FQGTGA. This CDR3 is 19 amino acids long. CDR3 DNA sequence: TGTGCCAGCAGCCCGACCCTAGCGGGGGGGATAGTAGCCTACAATGAGCAGTTCTTC. It specifies CASSPTLAGGIVAYNEQFF.

This sequence joins TRBV4-1 and TRBJ2-7, with D tentatively TRBD1 (6 bases). From germline, CDR1 is MGHRA and CDR2 YSYEKL. V lost 3 bases and J 0 bases, leaving 9 bases between the germline ends. The length of the CDR3 is 14 residues. CDR3 in DNA: TGCGCCAGCAGCCAGAACAGGGACTCCTACGAGCAGTACTTC. Translating it yields CASSQNRDSYEQYF.

The chain has TRBV2 and TRBJ2-5; tentatively, D is TRBD2 (6 bases). V was pared by 8 bases and J by 3 bases, with 22 bases between. This CDR3 contains 16 residues. In germline, CDR1 is SNHLY, CDR2 FYNNEI. CDR3 residues: CASSPPWGLTKETQYF. CDR3 DNA sequence: TGTGCCAGCTCACCTCCCTGGGGACTGACGAAAGAGACCCAGTACTTC.

The chain uses TRBV7-8 and TRBJ1-5, with TRBD1 identical over 7 bases. CDR1 and CDR2 (germline): SGHVS, FQNEAQ. CDR3 size: 15 residues. The ends lost 1 base at V and 6 bases at J; junction bases unmatched: 6. CDR3 sequence: CASSLEGGAGQPQHF. The CDR3 DNA follows: TGTGCCAGCAGCTTAGAAGGGGGCGCAGGTCAGCCCCAGCATTTT.

The chain carries TRBV11-2 and TRBJ1-3, with unresolved D. Germline V gene lookup returns CDR1 SGHAT and CDR2 FQNNGV. CDR3 length: 15 amino acids. The germline V and J ends were trimmed by 1 base and 0 bases, with 7 bases remaining between them. CDR3 sequence: CASSLVGDSGNTIYF. Written as DNA, the CDR3 is TGTGCCAGCAGCTTAGTCGGGGACTCTGGAAACACCATATATTTT. Looking up the rest from reference TRBV11-2 and TRBJ1-3 gives the full variable domain: EAGVAQSPRYKIIEKRQSVAFWCNPISGHATLYWYQQILGQGPKLLIQFQNNGVVDDSQLPKDRFSAERLKGVDSTLKIQPAKLEDSAVYLCASSLVGDSGNTIYFGEGSWLTVV.

The chain uses TRBV7-3 and TRBJ2-2; perhaps TRBD2 as D (5 bases). The CDR3 totals 13 residues. The V gene's germline CDR1 is SGHTA and CDR2 FQGTGA. With 6 bases removed from V and 2 bases from J, the gap between germline ends came to 7 bases. In DNA form, the CDR3 reads TGTGCCAGCAGGGGAGTCAACACCGGGGAGCTGTTTTTT. It translates to CASRGVNTGELFF.

This clone was detected only a few times. The rearrangement links TRBV2 to TRBJ2-7; D is unresolved. The CDR3 has 13 amino acids. Deletions cut 7 bases from V and 0 bases from J, with 10 bases between. Looked up from germline, CDR1 is SNHLY and CDR2 is FYNNEI. For the CDR3, the DNA is TGTGCCAGCAAAGAGGTCTTCTCCTACGAGCAGTACTTC. The encoded protein is CASKEVFSYEQYF.

This rearrangement joins TRBV7-2 to TRBJ1-1; weak D call: TRBD1 (5 bases). CDR1 is SGHTA and CDR2 is FQGNSA in the germline V gene. The CDR3 extends over 13 amino acids. Trimming pared 6 bases from V and 4 bases from J, leaving 12 bases between. CDR3 region: CASRFPGGTEAFF. The CDR3 nucleotides are TGTGCCAGCAGGTTCCCCGGGGGCACTGAAGCTTTCTTT.

This clone has a single count. The chain carries TRBV11-1 and TRBJ2-3; D not resolved. V lost 10 bases and J 1 base, leaving 9 bases between the germline ends. This CDR3 has 12 amino acids. Germline CDR1 and CDR2: SGHAT and FQDESV (reference sequence). The CDR3 loop reads CATNSGTDTQYF. The CDR3 DNA reads TGTGCCACCAACTCGGGCACAGATACGCAGTATTTT.

V and J are TRBV23-1 and TRBJ2-7; 9 bases align to TRBD1. TRBV23-1 is an ORF; its function is uncertain. The CDR3 is made up of 15 amino acids. V shed 3 bases, J shed 5 bases, and the junction held 8 bases outside the gene matches. Here the CDR3 reads CASSQKYRGQNEQYF. The CDR3 coding sequence is TGCGCCAGCAGTCAGAAATACAGGGGGCAAAACGAGCAGTACTTC.

The chain combines TRBV18 with TRBJ1-4; 9 bases are shared with TRBD1. V lost 5 bases, J lost 10 bases, and 8 bases stayed unmatched. There are 14 residues in the CDR3. Germline values: CDR1 KGHSH, CDR2 LQKENI. For the CDR3, the DNA is TGTGCCAGCTCAACCGGGTTGACAGGGGGAAAACTGTTTTTT. It is translated as CASSTGLTGGKLFF.

J is TRBJ1-4 and V is TRBV4-3; D possibly corresponds to TRBD1 (5 bases). Trimming stripped 1 base from V and 4 bases from J, with 13 bases between. CDR1 and CDR2 from the germline V gene are LGHNA and YSLEER. The CDR3 is made up of 16 amino acids. DNA for the CDR3: TGCGCCAGCAGCCAAGGACAGATGCACCTTAATGAAAAACTGTTTTTT. This sequence encodes CASSQGQMHLNEKLFF.

With regard to this clone: The sample contains more than one DNA sequence encoding this CDR3. The rearrangement uses TRBV6-6 and TRBJ2-7, with D unresolved. The CDR3 extends over 11 amino acids. Trimming pared 4 bases from V and 4 bases from J, leaving 5 bases between. The germline CDR1 and CDR2 sequences are MNHNY and SVGAGI (reference sequence). The CDR3 nucleotides read TGTGCCAGCAGTTCCTTATACGAGCAGTACTTC. It translates to CASSSLYEQYF.

The gene calls are TRBV9 and TRBJ1-2; no firm D call. This CDR3 region has 13 residues. Trimming cost V 7 bases and J 0 bases, with 10 bases left between them. Germline values: CDR1 SGDLS, CDR2 YYNGEE. CDR3 residues: CASGSSTNYGYTF. The DNA for the CDR3 is TGTGCCAGCGGGAGTAGCACTAACTATGGCTACACCTTC.

The chain combines TRBV9 with TRBJ2-1; 9 nucleotides agree with TRBD2. The CDR3 sequence is 14 residues long. The V and J ends lost 2 bases and 9 bases, in that order; junction bases with no gene match: 6. Germline V gives CDR1 SGDLS, CDR2 YYNGEE. This chain's CDR3 is CASSVIAGEGEQFF. Written as DNA, the CDR3 is TGTGCCAGCAGCGTGATAGCGGGGGAGGGTGAGCAGTTCTTC.

This chain uses TRBV7-3 with TRBJ2-3; no reliable D call. The germline V gene encodes CDR1 SGHTA and CDR2 FQGTGA. V was clipped by 1 base and J by 0 bases, with 8 bases between them. The CDR3 spans 15 residues. CDR3 nucleotide sequence: TGTGCCAGCAGCTTAAATCCTTCTAGCACAGATACGCAGTATTTT. Translation: CASSLNPSSTDTQYF.

The table lists this clone with a few counts. The V and J genes are TRBV6-4 and TRBJ1-2, with 10 bases identical to TRBD1. This CDR3 is built from 14 residues. V lost 5 bases and J lost 4; bases outside the gene matches: 4. CDR1 and CDR2 (germline): MRHNA, SNTAGT. The CDR3 coding sequence is TGTGCCAGCAGTCCTCGGACAGGGGGCTATGGCTACACCTTC. Translating gives CASSPRTGGYGYTF.

The chain couples TRBV7-8 to TRBJ1-2; 8 nucleotides match TRBD1. V dropped 1 base and J dropped 3; count of bases not matched to a gene: 13. Germline CDR1 and CDR2: SGHVS and FQNEAQ. The CDR3 runs to 18 residues. CDR3 coding DNA: TGTGCCAGCAGCTTAGATGGCAGGGGGCCCACTTGGGACTATGGCTACACCTTC. This gives the protein CASSLDGRGPTWDYGYTF. The entire variable domain, with the rest obtained from reference TRBV7-8 and TRBJ1-2, is as follows: GAGVSQSPRYKVAKRGQDVALRCDPISGHVSLFWYQQALGQGPEFLTYFQNEAQLDKSGLPSDRFFAERPEGSVSTLKIQRTQQEDSAVYLCASSLDGRGPTWDYGYTFGSGTRLTVV.

The chain links TRBV5-1 to TRBJ2-1; 7 nucleotides match TRBD2. The CDR3 runs to 15 residues. The junction had 3 bases not matched to a gene; V was cut back by 1 base and J by 2 bases. The germline gives CDR1 SGHRS, CDR2 YFSETQ. This CDR3 is CASSLRGEPYNEQFF. Here the CDR3 DNA reads TGCGCCAGCAGCTTGCGGGGGGAGCCCTACAATGAGCAGTTCTTC. The full variable domain, with the rest looked up from reference TRBV5-1 and TRBJ2-1, is KAGVTQTPRYLIKTRGQQVTLSCSPISGHRSVSWYQQTPGQGLQFLFEYFSETQRNKGNFPGRFSGRQFSNSRSEMNVSTLELGDSALYLCASSLRGEPYNEQFFGPGTRLTVL.